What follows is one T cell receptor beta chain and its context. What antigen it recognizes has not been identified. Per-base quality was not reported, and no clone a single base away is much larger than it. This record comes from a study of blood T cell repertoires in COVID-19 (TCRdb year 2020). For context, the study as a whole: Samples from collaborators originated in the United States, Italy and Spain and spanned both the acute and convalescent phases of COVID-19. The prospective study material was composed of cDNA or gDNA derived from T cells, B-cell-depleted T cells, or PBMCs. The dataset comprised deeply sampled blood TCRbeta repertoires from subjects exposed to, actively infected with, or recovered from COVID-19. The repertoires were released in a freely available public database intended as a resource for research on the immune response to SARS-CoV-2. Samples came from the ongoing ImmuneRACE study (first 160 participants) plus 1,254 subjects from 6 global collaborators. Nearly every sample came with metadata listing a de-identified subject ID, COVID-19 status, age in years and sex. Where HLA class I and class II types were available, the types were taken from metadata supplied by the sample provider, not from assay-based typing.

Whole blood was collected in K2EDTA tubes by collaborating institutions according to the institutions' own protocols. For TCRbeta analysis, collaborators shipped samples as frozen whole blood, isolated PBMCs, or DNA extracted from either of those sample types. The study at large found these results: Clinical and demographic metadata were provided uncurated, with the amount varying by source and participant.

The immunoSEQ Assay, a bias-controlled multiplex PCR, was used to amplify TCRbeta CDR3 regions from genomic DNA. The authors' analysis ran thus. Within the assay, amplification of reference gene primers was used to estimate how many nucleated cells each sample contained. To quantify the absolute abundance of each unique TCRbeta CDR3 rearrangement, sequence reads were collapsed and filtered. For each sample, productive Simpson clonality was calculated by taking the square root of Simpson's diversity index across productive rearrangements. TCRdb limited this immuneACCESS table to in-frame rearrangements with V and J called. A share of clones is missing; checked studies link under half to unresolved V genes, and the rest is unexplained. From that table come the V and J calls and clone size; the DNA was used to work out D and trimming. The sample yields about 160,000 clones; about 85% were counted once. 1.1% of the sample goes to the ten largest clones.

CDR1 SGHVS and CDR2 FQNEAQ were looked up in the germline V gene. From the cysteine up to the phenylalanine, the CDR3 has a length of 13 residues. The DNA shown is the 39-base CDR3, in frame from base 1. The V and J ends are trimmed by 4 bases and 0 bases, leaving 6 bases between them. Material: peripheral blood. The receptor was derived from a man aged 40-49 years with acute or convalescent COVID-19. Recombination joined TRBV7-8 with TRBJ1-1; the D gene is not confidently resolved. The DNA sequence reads TGTGCCAGCAGCTCCAAGCTGAACACTGAAGCTTTCTTT. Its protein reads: CASSSKLNTEAFF.